Reported below is one T cell receptor beta chain. Authors' methods: Amplification from reference gene primers served as the basis for estimated nucleated cell counts. Method: immunoSEQ multiplex PCR; TCRdb's copy keeps in-frame clones and lacks some. D and trimming come from the DNA, and the V and J calls and clone size come from that table. The repertoire has more than 150,000 clones, approximately 92% of them found once; the top ten carry about 16%. CDR1 is PRHDT and CDR2 is FYEKMQ in the germline V gene (reference sequence). The V gene lost 0 bases and the J gene lost 7 bases, with 10 bases spanning the gap. CDR3 size: 15 residues. This specimen comes from a study of blood T cell repertoires in COVID-19. Study-wide background: Material from acute and convalescent COVID-19 was sourced from the United States, Italy and Spain. Nucleic acid was either cDNA or gDNA, and it came from T cells, B-cell-depleted T cells, or PBMCs.

The source of this sequence is a woman aged 40 to 50 with acute or convalescent COVID-19. The chain carries TRBV13 and TRBJ1-6; possible D gene TRBD1, 6 bases. Sequencing was carried out using peripheral blood. The CDR3 DNA sequence: TGTGCCAGCAGCTTAGGACAGGGTGGGAATTCACCCCTCCACTTT. Protein product: CASSLGQGGNSPLHF.